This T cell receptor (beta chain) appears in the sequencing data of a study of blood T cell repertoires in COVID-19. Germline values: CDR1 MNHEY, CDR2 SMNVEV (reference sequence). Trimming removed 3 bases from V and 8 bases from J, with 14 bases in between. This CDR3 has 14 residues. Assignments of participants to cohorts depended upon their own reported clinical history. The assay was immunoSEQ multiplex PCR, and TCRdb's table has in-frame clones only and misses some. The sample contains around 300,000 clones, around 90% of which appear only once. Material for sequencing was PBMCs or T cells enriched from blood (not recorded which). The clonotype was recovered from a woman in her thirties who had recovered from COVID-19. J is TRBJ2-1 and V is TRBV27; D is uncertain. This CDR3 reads CASSLVGSRDEQFF. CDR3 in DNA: TGTGCCAGCAGTTTGGTGGGTAGTCGGGATGAGCAGTTCTTC.